Listed below are T cell receptor beta chains from one sample, sequenced in a study of stem cell transplantation in POMP-related autoinflammatory disease. Measured with immunoSEQ multiplex PCR; TCRdb has only the in-frame clones, and not every one. The data hold tens of thousands of clones, with under 95% observed a single time. Here the sequenced sample was CD4+ T cells from PBMCs, taken after stem cell transplantation. The receptors here all came from a human patient with POMP-related autoinflammation and immune dysregulation (PRAID). Some of these T cells may belong to the graft donor. Both conserved end residues are part of each CDR3. D genes are given only for firm matches. Part of the rows lack a size; the others show once, few, many or a class for expanded clones.

cdr3_nt: TGTGCCAGCAGCAACAGGGGTTACGAGCAGTACTTC; cdr3_aa: CASSNRGYEQYF; d_call: TRBD1; j_call: TRBJ2-7; v_call: TRBV12-3/TRBV12-4; clone_size: NA
cdr3_nt: TGTGCCAGCTCACCGAACAGCTTCAGTTACGAGCAGTACTTC; cdr3_aa: CASSPNSFSYEQYF; d_call: NA; j_call: TRBJ2-7; v_call: TRBV18; clone_size: NA
cdr3_nt: TGTGCCAGCAGTGAAAGCAATTCCTCCTACGAGCAGTACTTC; cdr3_aa: CASSESNSSYEQYF; d_call: NA; j_call: TRBJ2-7; v_call: TRBV2; clone_size: NA
cdr3_nt: TGCAGCGTTGTAGGGGGCCTAAGGACTAATGAGCAGTTCTTC; cdr3_aa: CSVVGGLRTNEQFF; d_call: TRBD1; j_call: TRBJ2-1; v_call: TRBV29-1; clone_size: NA
cdr3_nt: TGTGCCAGCAGTTCCCGGTCCCCCAGGAATTCACCCCTCCACTTT; cdr3_aa: CASSSRSPRNSPLHF; d_call: NA; j_call: TRBJ1-6; v_call: TRBV27; clone_size: NA
cdr3_nt: TGTGCCAGCAGCCAAGAACAACGCGATGAGCAGTTCTTC; cdr3_aa: CASSQEQRDEQFF; d_call: NA; j_call: TRBJ2-1; v_call: TRBV4-2; clone_size: NA
cdr3_nt: TGCGCCAGCAGCCGAGACACTGCCGGGGAGCTGTTTTTT; cdr3_aa: CASSRDTAGELFF; d_call: NA; j_call: TRBJ2-2; v_call: TRBV4-1; clone_size: NA
cdr3_nt: TGTGCCAGCAGCGGGAGAGACGAGCAGTACTTC; cdr3_aa: CASSGRDEQYF; d_call: NA; j_call: TRBJ2-7; v_call: TRBV11-3; clone_size: once
cdr3_nt: TGTGCCAGCAGCCAACAGGGTCCTAACTATGGCTACACCTTC; cdr3_aa: CASSQQGPNYGYTF; d_call: NA; j_call: TRBJ1-2; v_call: TRBV6-1; clone_size: NA
cdr3_nt: TGCGCCAGCAGCGTACGGCGATTCGGAGGACCTTTGGGCGATGAGCAGTTCTTC; cdr3_aa: CASSVRRFGGPLGDEQFF; d_call: NA; j_call: TRBJ2-1; v_call: TRBV5-1; clone_size: NA
cdr3_nt: TGTGCCAGCAGTTTTTTGGGCCAGGGGACTCTTCGGACTGAAGCTTTCTTT; cdr3_aa: CASSFLGQGTLRTEAFF; d_call: NA; j_call: TRBJ1-1; v_call: TRBV28; clone_size: NA
cdr3_nt: TGTGCCAGCAGTCCTCAACGGGAAGGCTACACCTTC; cdr3_aa: CASSPQREGYTF; d_call: NA; j_call: TRBJ1-2; v_call: TRBV28; clone_size: NA
cdr3_nt: TGTGCCAGTAGTATAACGGGCACTAGCGGAGCCTACAATGAGCAGTTCTTC; cdr3_aa: CASSITGTSGAYNEQFF; d_call: TRBD2; j_call: TRBJ2-1; v_call: TRBV19; clone_size: NA
cdr3_nt: TGTGCCAGCAGCCAGCCCCCCCCCGGGGAGCTGTTTTTT; cdr3_aa: CASSQPPPGELFF; d_call: NA; j_call: TRBJ2-2; v_call: TRBV2; clone_size: NA
cdr3_nt: TGCGCCAGCAGCTTCGGGGACAGGGGGGGCACAGATACGCAGTATTTT; cdr3_aa: CASSFGDRGGTDTQYF; d_call: TRBD1; j_call: TRBJ2-3; v_call: TRBV5-1; clone_size: NA
cdr3_nt: TGTGCCATCAGTGCCCCAGGCCAGGGGGCCAACGTCCTGACTTTC; cdr3_aa: CAISAPGQGANVLTF; d_call: NA; j_call: TRBJ2-6; v_call: TRBV10-3; clone_size: NA
cdr3_nt: TGTGCCAGCTCGCCGACGGGGAGCTCCTACGAGCAGTACTTC; cdr3_aa: CASSPTGSSYEQYF; d_call: NA; j_call: TRBJ2-7; v_call: TRBV18; clone_size: once
cdr3_nt: TGTGCCAGCAGTTATGGCAGTCCTTACTATGGCTACACCTTC; cdr3_aa: CASSYGSPYYGYTF; d_call: NA; j_call: TRBJ1-2; v_call: TRBV6-5; clone_size: NA
cdr3_nt: TGTGCCAGCACCACGGCCTATAATTCACCCCTCCACTTT; cdr3_aa: CASTTAYNSPLHF; d_call: NA; j_call: TRBJ1-6; v_call: TRBV27; clone_size: once
cdr3_nt: TGCGCCAGCAGCTGGGCCGACGGGACTAGCAGATACGAGCAGTACTTC; cdr3_aa: CASSWADGTSRYEQYF; d_call: TRBD2; j_call: TRBJ2-7; v_call: TRBV5-1; clone_size: NA
cdr3_nt: TGTGCCAGCAGCAGGGGGCGGGGGGCCTACGAGCAGTACTTC; cdr3_aa: CASSRGRGAYEQYF; d_call: NA; j_call: TRBJ2-7; v_call: TRBV11-3; clone_size: NA
cdr3_nt: TGTGCCAGTAGTATTGGATACACTGAAGCTTTCTTT; cdr3_aa: CASSIGYTEAFF; d_call: NA; j_call: TRBJ1-1; v_call: TRBV19; clone_size: NA
cdr3_nt: TGTGCCAGCAGTCTTGGACAGGGCACGTATTCACCCCTCCACTTT; cdr3_aa: CASSLGQGTYSPLHF; d_call: TRBD1; j_call: TRBJ1-6; v_call: TRBV27; clone_size: NA
cdr3_nt: TGCGCCAGCAGCTTGGTCGGAGGGGACAATTCACCCCTCCACTTT; cdr3_aa: CASSLVGGDNSPLHF; d_call: NA; j_call: TRBJ1-6; v_call: TRBV5-1; clone_size: NA
cdr3_nt: TGTGCCAGCAGTTTTAGACGAACCGGTGAAGCTTTCTTT; cdr3_aa: CASSFRRTGEAFF; d_call: NA; j_call: TRBJ1-1; v_call: TRBV27; clone_size: NA
cdr3_nt: TGTGCCAGCAGCCGCGGGACTAGCGGAGGAGATACGCAGTATTTT; cdr3_aa: CASSRGTSGGDTQYF; d_call: TRBD2; j_call: TRBJ2-3; v_call: TRBV28; clone_size: NA
cdr3_nt: TGCGCCAGCAGCCCACCCATGGCGGCAACCGGGGAGCTGTTTTTT; cdr3_aa: CASSPPMAATGELFF; d_call: NA; j_call: TRBJ2-2; v_call: TRBV5-1; clone_size: NA
cdr3_nt: TGTGCCAGCAGTTTGAGGGGACAGGGTAGCAATCAGCCCCAGCATTTT; cdr3_aa: CASSLRGQGSNQPQHF; d_call: TRBD1; j_call: TRBJ1-5; v_call: TRBV27; clone_size: NA
cdr3_nt: TGTGCCAGCAGCCTGGGCGCGGGAGGGTACAATGAGCAGTTCTTC; cdr3_aa: CASSLGAGGYNEQFF; d_call: TRBD2; j_call: TRBJ2-1; v_call: TRBV7-3; clone_size: NA
cdr3_nt: TGTGCCAGCAGTTTACTGGGGGTTGGAGGCGATACGCAGTATTTT; cdr3_aa: CASSLLGVGGDTQYF; d_call: NA; j_call: TRBJ2-3; v_call: TRBV27; clone_size: once
cdr3_nt: TGTGCCAGTAGTATAGGGCACTATAGCAATCAGCCCCAGCATTTT; cdr3_aa: CASSIGHYSNQPQHF; d_call: NA; j_call: TRBJ1-5; v_call: TRBV19; clone_size: NA
cdr3_nt: TGTGCCAGCAGCAGCGAGCTACAGTCGCCCCAGCATTTT; cdr3_aa: CASSSELQSPQHF; d_call: NA; j_call: TRBJ1-5; v_call: TRBV7-2; clone_size: few
cdr3_nt: TGTGCCAGCTCACCAGGGGGGATATACAATGAGCAGTTCTTC; cdr3_aa: CASSPGGIYNEQFF; d_call: NA; j_call: TRBJ2-1; v_call: TRBV18; clone_size: NA
cdr3_nt: TGTGCCAGCAGTTCCGCCAGATTTAATGAAAAACTGTTTTTT; cdr3_aa: CASSSARFNEKLFF; d_call: NA; j_call: TRBJ1-4; v_call: TRBV7-9; clone_size: NA
cdr3_nt: TGTGCCAGCTCACCAGGGCGACAAACCTCCTACAATGAGCAGTTCTTC; cdr3_aa: CASSPGRQTSYNEQFF; d_call: NA; j_call: TRBJ2-1; v_call: TRBV18; clone_size: NA
cdr3_nt: TGTGCCAGCAGTCTCCAGCGAGGGGGGGAGACCCAGTACTTC; cdr3_aa: CASSLQRGGETQYF; d_call: NA; j_call: TRBJ2-5; v_call: TRBV2; clone_size: NA